These 6 T cell receptor beta chains came from one sample sequenced in a study of shared clonotypes between healthy human individuals. Some clones are missing from TCRdb's copy, which holds only in-frame ones; the method was immunoSEQ multiplex PCR. The sample lists approximately 2.4 million clones, 90% to 97% occurring once. Sequenced material: naive CD4+ T cells sorted from blood. Subset in this sample: CD45RA+ positively selected. The receptors shown here come from a man between 18 and 29 years old in good health.

The gene calls are TRBV9 and TRBJ2-2; D gene ambiguous. Germline V gene data show CDR1 as SGDLS and CDR2 as YYNGEE. The germline V and J ends were trimmed by 2 bases and 6 bases, with 8 bases remaining between them. This CDR3 comprises 13 residues. The CDR3 bases are TGTGCCAGCAGCGTTTCCGGTCCCGGGGAGCTGTTTTTT. This sequence encodes CASSVSGPGELFF.

The rearrangement joins TRBV28 to TRBJ1-4; the D gene is possibly TRBD1 (5 bases). The CDR3 length is 15 residues. Germline V lookup: CDR1 MDHEN, CDR2 SYDVKM. Trimming left V 4 bases short and J 0 bases short, with 9 bases between. CDR3 nucleotides: TGTGCCAGCAGTTCCAGGGTTGCAACTAATGAAAAACTGTTTTTT. Translation gives CASSSRVATNEKLFF.

This chain connects TRBV5-1 to TRBJ1-4, with D tentatively TRBD1 (5 bases). This CDR3 region has 15 residues. Trimming left V 5 bases short and J 5 bases short, with 16 bases between. Per germline, CDR1 SGHRS and CDR2 YFSETQ. Here the CDR3 reads CASRIEGWGNEKLFF. The CDR3 DNA reads TGCGCCAGCAGGATTGAGGGGTGGGGCAATGAAAAACTGTTTTTT.

This rearrangement joins TRBV7-2 to TRBJ2-7, with D unresolved. This CDR3 region has 14 residues. Germline V gene lookup returns CDR1 SGHTA and CDR2 FQGNSA. Trimming stripped 5 bases from V and 4 bases from J, with 15 bases between. The CDR3 bases are TGTGCCAGCAGCCCAGTAAGTGCAGGATACGAGCAGTACTTC. Its translation: CASSPVSAGYEQYF.

CDR3 region: CASSLGTGVEAFF. The CDR3 nucleotides are TGTGCCAGCAGCTTGGGCACAGGGGTAGAAGCTTTCTTT. This chain joins TRBV5-6 and TRBJ1-1, with 7 bases that match TRBD1. This CDR3 spans 13 amino acids. The V gene end was trimmed by 0 bases and the J gene end by 8 bases; junction bases not matched to a gene: 4. Germline V CDR1 and CDR2: SGHDT, YYEEEE.

This rearrangement joins TRBV5-1 to TRBJ2-2; 9 nucleotides line up with TRBD2. V dropped 6 bases and J dropped 4; count of bases not matched to a gene: 4. The CDR3 is 14 amino acids. The germline V gene has CDR1 SGHRS and CDR2 YFSETQ. The CDR3 DNA reads as TGCGCCAGCAAGCGGGGGGACCTCACCGGGGAGCTGTTTTTT. It translates to CASKRGDLTGELFF.